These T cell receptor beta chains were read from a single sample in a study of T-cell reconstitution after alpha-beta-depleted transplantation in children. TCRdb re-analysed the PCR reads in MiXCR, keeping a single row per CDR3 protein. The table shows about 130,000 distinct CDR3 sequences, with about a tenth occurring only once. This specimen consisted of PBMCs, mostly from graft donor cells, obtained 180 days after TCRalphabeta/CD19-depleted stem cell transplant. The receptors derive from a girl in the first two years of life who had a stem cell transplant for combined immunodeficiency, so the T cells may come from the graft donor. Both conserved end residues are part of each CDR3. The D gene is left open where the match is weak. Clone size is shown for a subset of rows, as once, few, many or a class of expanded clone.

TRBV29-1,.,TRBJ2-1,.,TGCAGCGTTGTAAGGCGGTACAATGAGCAGTTCTTC,CSVVRRYNEQFF
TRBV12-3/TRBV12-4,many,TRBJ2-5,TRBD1,TGTGCCAGCAGTTTGACAGGGGGAAAGGGAGAGACCCAGTACTTC,CASSLTGGKGETQYF
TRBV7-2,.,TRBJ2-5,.,TGTGCCAGCAGCACCCGACTGTACCAAGAGACCCAGTACTTC,CASSTRLYQETQYF
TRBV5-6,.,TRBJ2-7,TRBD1,TGTGCCAGCAGCTTTTTAGGACAGGGGCTTTACGAGCAGTACTTC,CASSFLGQGLYEQYF
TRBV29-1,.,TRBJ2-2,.,TGCAGCGTTGTCTCCTGGGCCGGGGAGCTGTTTTTT,CSVVSWAGELFF
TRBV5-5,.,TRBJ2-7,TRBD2,TGTGCCAGCAGCTTGGGACTAGCGGTGACCTACGAGCAGTACTTC,CASSLGLAVTYEQYF
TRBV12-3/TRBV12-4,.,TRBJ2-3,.,TGTGCCAGCAGTGCTGACAGCCTAGATACGCAGTATTTT,CASSADSLDTQYF
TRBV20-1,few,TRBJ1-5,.,TGCAGTGCTAGAAAACAGGGAAGCAATCAGCCCCAGCATTTT,CSARKQGSNQPQHF
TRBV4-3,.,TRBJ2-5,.,TGCGCCAGCAGCCAAGGGGGCAGGGCACAAGAGACCCAGTACTTC,CASSQGGRAQETQYF
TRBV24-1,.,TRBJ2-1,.,TGTGCCACCAGTGATTTGAGCAGGCACAATGAGCAGTTCTTC,CATSDLSRHNEQFF
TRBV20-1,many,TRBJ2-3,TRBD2,TGCAGTGCTAGGCCCCCGGGACTAGTCTTCACAGATACGCAGTATTTT,CSARPPGLVFTDTQYF
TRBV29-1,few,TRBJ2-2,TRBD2,TGCAGCGTTGTATCCGGGGGGAAGAACACCGGGGAGCTGTTTTTT,CSVVSGGKNTGELFF
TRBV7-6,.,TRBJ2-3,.,TGTGCCAGCAGCTTAGAGCGGCCAAAAGATACGCAGTATTTT,CASSLERPKDTQYF
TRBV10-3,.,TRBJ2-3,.,TGTGCCATCAGCCAGGTTGACAGGAGCACAGATACGCAGTATTTT,CAISQVDRSTDTQYF
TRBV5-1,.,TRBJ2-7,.,TGCGCCAGCAGCTTGGGGGGGGCAAGAAGGGACTACGAGCAGTACTTC,CASSLGGARRDYEQYF
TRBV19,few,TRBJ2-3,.,TGTGCCAGTAATTACGGTCTACCCACAGATACGCAGTATTTT,CASNYGLPTDTQYF
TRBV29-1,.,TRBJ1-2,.,TGCAGCGTTGAAGATGGGGAGTGCTACACCTTC,CSVEDGECYTF
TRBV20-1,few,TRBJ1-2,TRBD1,TGCGCTATACAGGGGACGAACTATGGCTACACCTTC,CAIQGTNYGYTF
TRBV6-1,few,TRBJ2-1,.,TGTGCCAGCAGGAACCCCAGGGCCTACTCCTACAATGAGCAGTTCTTC,CASRNPRAYSYNEQFF
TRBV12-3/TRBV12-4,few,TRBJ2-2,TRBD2,TGTGCCAGCAGTTACGGGCCCGGGAGGGCGAACACCGGGGAGCTGTTTTTT,CASSYGPGRANTGELFF
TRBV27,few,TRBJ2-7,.,TGTGCCAGCAGCTTGAGGAAGGTGGACACTAGGCCCTACGAGCAGTACTTC,CASSLRKVDTRPYEQYF
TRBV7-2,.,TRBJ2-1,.,TGTGCCAGCAGCGTCGGGGGTCCTTATAGCTCCTACAATGAGCAGTTCTTC,CASSVGGPYSSYNEQFF
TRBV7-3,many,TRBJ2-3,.,TGTGCCAGCAGCTCAACTAACACAGATACGCAGTATTTT,CASSSTNTDTQYF
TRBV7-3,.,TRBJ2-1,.,TGTGCCAGCAGCTTAGGAACGGGGCCGCCCTACAATGAGCAGTTCTTC,CASSLGTGPPYNEQFF
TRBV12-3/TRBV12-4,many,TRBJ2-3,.,TGTGCCAGCAGTTTTCCCGGACAGACAGATACGCAGTATTTT,CASSFPGQTDTQYF
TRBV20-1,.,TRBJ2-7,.,TGCAGTGCTAGAGTAGCCAGTATTTACGAGCAGTACTTC,CSARVASIYEQYF
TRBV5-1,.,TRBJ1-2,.,TGCGCCAGCAGCTCCCCTCTCCGGGGGAAAGACTATGGCTACACCTTC,CASSSPLRGKDYGYTF
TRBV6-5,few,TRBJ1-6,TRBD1,TGTGCCAGCAGATTAGGACAGGGAGATTCACCCCTCCACTTT,CASRLGQGDSPLHF
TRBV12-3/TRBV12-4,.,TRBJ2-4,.,TGTGCCAGCAGTTGGGGCAAAAACATTCAGTACTTC,CASSWGKNIQYF
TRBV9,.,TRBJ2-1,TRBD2,TGTGCCAGCAGCGTGTTGCTAGCGGGAGAGCAGTTCTTC,CASSVLLAGEQFF
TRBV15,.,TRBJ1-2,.,TGTGCCACCAGCAGAGAGCTTCGGCGGGGGGAGTTTGGCTACACCTTC,CATSRELRRGEFGYTF
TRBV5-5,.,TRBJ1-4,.,TGTGCCAGCAGCTTGACTAGCGGTGTTCTTGAAAAACTGTTTTTT,CASSLTSGVLEKLFF
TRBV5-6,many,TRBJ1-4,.,TGTGCCAGCAGCTCGACATTCCAAGCAACTAATGAAAAACTGTTTTTT,CASSSTFQATNEKLFF
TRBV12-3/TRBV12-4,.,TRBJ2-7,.,TGTGCCAGCAGTTCAGGGGTGGTTTACGAGCAGTACTTC,CASSSGVVYEQYF
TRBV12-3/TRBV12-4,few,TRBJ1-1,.,TGTGCCAGCAGTCCGGGACCGAACACTGAAGCTTTCTTT,CASSPGPNTEAFF
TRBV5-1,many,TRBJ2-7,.,TGCGCCAGCAGCGCCGGGACATTTCCCTACGAGCAGTACTTC,CASSAGTFPYEQYF
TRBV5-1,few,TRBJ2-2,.,TGCGCCAGCCGTCCCGCAGTAATAAACACCGGGGAGCTGTTTTTT,CASRPAVINTGELFF
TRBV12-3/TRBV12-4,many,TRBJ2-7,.,TGTGCCAGCAGAGGACAGAGACCCTACGAGCAGTACTTC,CASRGQRPYEQYF
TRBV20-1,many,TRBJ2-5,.,TGCAGTGCTAGACGGGGGGCACTAGAGACCCAGTACTTC,CSARRGALETQYF
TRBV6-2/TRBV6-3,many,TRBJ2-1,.,TGTGCCAGCCGTAGATCCGGGACCACAACAAATGAGCAGTTCTTC,CASRRSGTTTNEQFF
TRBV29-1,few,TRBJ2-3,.,TGCAGCGTTGAGAGGGGAAGAGGGACAGATACGCAGTATTTT,CSVERGRGTDTQYF
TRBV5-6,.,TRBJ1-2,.,TGTGCCAGCAGCTTGGTGACGGGTGCGCCCTATGGCTACACCTTC,CASSLVTGAPYGYTF
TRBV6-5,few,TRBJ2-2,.,TGTGCCAGCAGTCCAAGGCCCGGGGAGCTGTTTTTT,CASSPRPGELFF
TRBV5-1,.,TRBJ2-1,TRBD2,TGCGCCAGCAGCCTACCAACTCGACTAGCAAGAGGCTACAATGAGCAGTTCTTC,CASSLPTRLARGYNEQFF
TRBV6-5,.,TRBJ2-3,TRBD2,TGTGCCAGCAGTTACTCCTGGACTAGCGGGAGGACAGATACGCAGTATTTT,CASSYSWTSGRTDTQYF
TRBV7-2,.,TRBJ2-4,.,TGTGCCAGCAGCCAGGCACCCTGGCTAACCACCAAAAACATTCAGTACTTC,CASSQAPWLTTKNIQYF